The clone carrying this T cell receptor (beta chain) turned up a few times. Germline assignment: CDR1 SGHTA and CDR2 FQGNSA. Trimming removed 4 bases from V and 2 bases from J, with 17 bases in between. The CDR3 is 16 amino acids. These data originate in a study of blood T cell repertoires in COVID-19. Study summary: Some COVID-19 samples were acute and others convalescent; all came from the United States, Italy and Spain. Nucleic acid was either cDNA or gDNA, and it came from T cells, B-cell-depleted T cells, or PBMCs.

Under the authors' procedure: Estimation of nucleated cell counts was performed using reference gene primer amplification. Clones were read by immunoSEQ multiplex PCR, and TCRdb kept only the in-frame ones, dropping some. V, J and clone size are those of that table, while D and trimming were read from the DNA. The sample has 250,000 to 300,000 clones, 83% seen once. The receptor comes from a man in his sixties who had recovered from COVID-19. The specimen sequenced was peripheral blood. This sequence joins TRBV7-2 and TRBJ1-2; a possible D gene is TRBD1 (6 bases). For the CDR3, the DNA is TGTGCCAGCAGCTCAAGCGGGGGCGACAGGAACTATGGCTACACCTTC. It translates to CASSSSGGDRNYGYTF.